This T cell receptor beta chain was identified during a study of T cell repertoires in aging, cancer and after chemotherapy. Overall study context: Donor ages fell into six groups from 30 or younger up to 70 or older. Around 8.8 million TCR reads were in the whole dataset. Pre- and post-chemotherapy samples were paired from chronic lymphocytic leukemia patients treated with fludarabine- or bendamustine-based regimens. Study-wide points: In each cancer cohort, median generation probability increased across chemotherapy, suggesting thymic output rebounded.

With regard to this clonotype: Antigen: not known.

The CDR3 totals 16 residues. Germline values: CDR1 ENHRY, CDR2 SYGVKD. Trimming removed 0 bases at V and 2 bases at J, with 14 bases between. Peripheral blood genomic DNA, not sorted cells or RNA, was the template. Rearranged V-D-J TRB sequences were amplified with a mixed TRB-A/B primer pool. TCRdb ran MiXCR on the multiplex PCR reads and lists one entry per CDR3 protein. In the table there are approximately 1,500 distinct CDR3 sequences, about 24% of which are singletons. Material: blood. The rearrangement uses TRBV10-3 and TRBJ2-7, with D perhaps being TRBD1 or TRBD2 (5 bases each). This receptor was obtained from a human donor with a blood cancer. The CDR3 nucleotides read TGTGCCATCAGTGAGTCGGGGGTGGGGGACGCCTACGAGCAGTACTTC. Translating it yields CAISESGVGDAYEQYF.